The 26 T cell receptor beta chains listed next were all sequenced from one sample in a study of T cell responses to AZD1222 COVID-19 vaccine. Measured with immunoSEQ multiplex PCR; TCRdb has only the in-frame clones, and not every one. The sample includes roughly 150,000 clones, about 89% of them seen just once. The sample in question was peripheral blood, obtained 28 days after the second AZD1222 dose. The receptors shown here come from an adult who received the AZD1222 COVID-19 vaccine.

This rearrangement joins TRBV10-3 to TRBJ2-1, with 10 bases that match TRBD1. V gave up 0 bases and J gave up 3 bases; unmatched junction bases: 5. Germline V gives CDR1 ENHRY, CDR2 SYGVKD. This CDR3 has 17 amino acids. The CDR3 region has the DNA TGTGCCATCAGTGAGTCGACAGGGGGCGCGTACTACAATGAGCAGTTCTTC. This gives the protein CAISESTGGAYYNEQFF.

The V call is TRBV9, the J call TRBJ1-2, with D possibly matching TRBD1 (5 bases). Deletions cut 4 bases from V and 4 bases from J, with 20 bases between. The length of the CDR3 is 16 residues. Germline V CDR1 and CDR2: SGDLS, YYNGEE. The CDR3 coding sequence is TGTGCCAGCAGCCTTACCCTCATGGGGGTGGGCTATGGCTACACCTTC. Translating gives CASSLTLMGVGYGYTF.

The chain combines TRBV3-1 (or the pseudogene TRBV3-2) with TRBJ1-2, with a possible D match to TRBD1 (6 bases). V lost 8 bases and J lost 7, with 14 bases in between. The CDR3 has 12 amino acids. Germline CDR1 reads LGHDT; CDR2 reads YNNKEL (reference sequence). CDR3 nucleotide sequence: TGTGCCAGCTTGAACAGGGTGGGTGGCTACACCTTC. It yields the protein CASLNRVGGYTF.

CDR3 sequence reads: CASSPRVAGDLTGELFF. As DNA, the CDR3 is TGTGCCAGCAGTCCTAGAGTAGCGGGAGATCTCACCGGGGAGCTGTTTTTT. The rearrangement links TRBV9 to TRBJ2-2; 9 bases line up with TRBD2. The CDR3 loop spans 17 amino acids. V shed 5 bases, J shed 4 bases, and the junction held 12 bases outside the gene matches. Per the germline V gene, CDR1 is SGDLS and CDR2 is YYNGEE.

J is TRBJ2-5 and V is TRBV9; 8 nucleotides align to TRBD2. Losses at the gene ends were 0 bases for V and 4 bases for J; bases not matched to a gene: 5. Germline assignment: CDR1 SGDLS and CDR2 YYNGEE. The CDR3 length is 15 residues. The chain's CDR3 is CASSVGSGGGETQYF. The CDR3 DNA sequence: TGTGCCAGCAGCGTAGGTTCGGGAGGGGGAGAGACCCAGTACTTC.

V usage is TRBV30 and J usage is TRBJ2-5; 7 bases line up with TRBD2. The CDR3 extends over 13 amino acids. The V and J ends lost 4 bases and 2 bases, in that order; junction bases with no gene match: 4. Germline CDR1 GTSNPN, CDR2 SVGIG (reference sequence). CDR3 protein: CAWTGGGQETQYF. DNA of the CDR3: TGTGCCTGGACAGGCGGGGGTCAAGAGACCCAGTACTTC.

The rearrangement links TRBV27 to TRBJ2-1; 8 nucleotides match TRBD2. The V gene end was trimmed by 7 bases and the J gene end by 1 base; junction bases not matched to a gene: 12. The germline V gene has CDR1 MNHEY and CDR2 SMNVEV (reference sequence). The CDR3 is 17 residues long. CDR3 in DNA: TGTGCCAGCACCACAAAACTCGGGAGGGCGTCCTACAATGAGCAGTTCTTC. Amino acid sequence: CASTTKLGRASYNEQFF.

This clone was recorded once. The chain has TRBV28 and TRBJ1-6; 7 bases are shared with TRBD1. The CDR3 is made up of 15 amino acids. Germline V gene sequence: CDR1 MDHEN, CDR2 SYDVKM. Trimming cost V 5 bases and J 5 bases; bases outside gene matches: 6. The CDR3 sequence: CASSRWDSNNSPLHF. The CDR3 region has the DNA TGTGCCAGCAGTCGATGGGACAGTAATAATTCACCCCTCCACTTT.

The chain carries TRBV28 and TRBJ1-1; D gene uncertain. Germline V gene sequence: CDR1 MDHEN, CDR2 SYDVKM. CDR3 length: 13 residues. Trimming took 2 bases from V and 0 from J, leaving 4 bases between them. This CDR3 is CASSLGVNTEAFF. CDR3 in DNA: TGTGCCAGCAGTTTAGGGGTGAACACTGAAGCTTTCTTT.

The genes are TRBV18 and TRBJ2-4, with D perhaps matching TRBD2 (8 bases). With 6 bases removed from V and 5 bases from J, the gap between germline ends came to 17 bases. Per germline, CDR1 KGHSH and CDR2 LQKENI. The CDR3 runs 15 residues. For the CDR3, the DNA is TGTGCCAGCTCCCTCGGGGGGGACAGCCAAAACATTCAGTACTTC. Amino acid sequence: CASSLGGDSQNIQYF.

The chain combines TRBV28 with TRBJ1-5, with a tentative D call TRBD1 (5 bases). The CDR3 totals 16 residues. Per the germline V gene, CDR1 is MDHEN and CDR2 is SYDVKM. V gave up 1 base and J gave up 1 base, with 11 bases separating them. This CDR3 reads CASSLLGTVSNQPQHF. CDR3 in DNA: TGTGCCAGCAGTTTATTGGGGACCGTAAGCAATCAGCCCCAGCATTTT. Using reference TRBV28 and TRBJ1-5 for the parts outside the CDR3, the full variable domain is DVKVTQSSRYLVKRTGEKVFLECVQDMDHENMFWYRQDPGLGLRLIYFSYDVKMKEKGDIPEGYSVSREKKERFSLILESASTNQTSMYLCASSLLGTVSNQPQHFGDGTRLSIL.

The V call is TRBV4-1, the J call TRBJ2-1; maybe TRBD2 (5 bases). Germline CDR1 and CDR2: MGHRA and YSYEKL. The CDR3 spans 16 residues. V gave up 2 bases and J gave up 7 bases, with 18 bases separating them. The CDR3 is CASSQNSEGRWNEQFF. In nucleotides, the CDR3 is TGCGCCAGCAGCCAAAACTCCGAGGGCCGGTGGAATGAGCAGTTCTTC.

Concerning this clone itself: This sample also contains other DNA sequences that code for the same CDR3. This chain joins TRBV12-3 or TRBV12-4 and TRBJ1-1; TRBD1 matches at 8 bases. V lost 7 bases and J lost 6; bases outside the gene matches: 7. The CDR3 has 13 amino acids. CDR3 sequence reads: CASTKTGVAEAFF. DNA for the CDR3: TGTGCCAGCACAAAGACAGGGGTTGCTGAAGCTTTCTTT.

This clone was seen a handful of times. This chain links TRBV7-3 with TRBJ2-2; tentatively, D is TRBD2 (6 bases). CDR3 size: 16 residues. Trimming removed 5 bases from V and 0 bases from J, with 13 bases in between. Germline V lookup: CDR1 SGHTA, CDR2 FQGTGA. CDR3 nucleotide sequence: TGTGCCAGCAGCCCGGGCATAGCGGCGAACACCGGGGAGCTGTTTTTT. Its protein is CASSPGIAANTGELFF.

This clone has just a few counts. The chain has TRBV3-1 (or the pseudogene TRBV3-2) and TRBJ2-7; perhaps TRBD1 as D (5 bases). The CDR3 loop spans 16 amino acids. Trimming removed 3 bases at V and 0 bases at J, with 15 bases between. Looked up from germline, CDR1 is LGHDT and CDR2 is YNNKEL (reference sequence). The CDR3 loop reads CASSHPRQRSSYEQYF. The CDR3 DNA sequence: TGTGCCAGCAGCCACCCTCGACAGAGGAGCTCCTACGAGCAGTACTTC.

This rearrangement joins TRBV28 to TRBJ2-7, with 7 nucleotides matching TRBD1. Germline values: CDR1 MDHEN, CDR2 SYDVKM. With 7 bases clipped from V and 2 bases from J, the junction kept 8 bases outside the gene matches. This CDR3 has 14 amino acids. The CDR3 spells CASTPTGSPYEQYF. CDR3 nucleotide sequence: TGTGCCAGCACCCCGACAGGGTCCCCCTACGAGCAGTACTTC.

This chain links TRBV5-8 with TRBJ2-7, with 7 bases that match TRBD2. The length of the CDR3 is 14 residues. Germline CDR1 is SGHTS and CDR2 is YDEGEE. The V and J ends lost 0 bases and 5 bases, in that order; junction bases with no gene match: 5. In DNA, the CDR3 is TGTGCCAGCAGCTTGGCGGGGGGAGGAGACGAGCAGTACTTC. Translating gives CASSLAGGGDEQYF.

The chain combines TRBV4-3 with TRBJ2-5, with 7 bases lining up with TRBD2. Losses at the gene ends were 2 bases for V and 1 base for J; bases not matched to a gene: 4. The germline V gene has CDR1 LGHNA and CDR2 YSLEER. The CDR3 loop spans 15 amino acids. The CDR3 DNA is TGCGCCAGCAGCCAAAAGGGGACTATCCAAGAGACCCAGTACTTC. It is translated as CASSQKGTIQETQYF.

V and J are TRBV9 and TRBJ2-3, with 7 positions matching TRBD2. CDR1 is SGDLS, CDR2 YYNGEE, per germline. The V gene end was trimmed by 3 bases and the J gene end by 4 bases; junction bases not matched to a gene: 5. The CDR3 length is 14 residues. CDR3 loop: CASSAGGGPDTQYF. CDR3 sequence (DNA): TGTGCCAGCAGCGCGGGAGGTGGGCCAGATACGCAGTATTTT.

This sequence joins TRBV30 and TRBJ1-1; D gene ambiguous. The CDR3 sequence is 13 residues long. Per the germline V gene, CDR1 is GTSNPN and CDR2 is SVGIG (reference sequence). Trimming took 2 bases from V and 3 from J, leaving 10 bases between them. This CDR3 is CAWSSSIYTEAFF. The CDR3 DNA is TGTGCCTGGAGTTCCTCCATCTACACTGAAGCTTTCTTT.

The V and J genes are TRBV12-5 and TRBJ2-1; possibly TRBD1 for D (7 bases). CDR1 and CDR2 from the germline V gene are LGHNT and FRNRAP. Trimming pared 0 bases from V and 4 bases from J, leaving 16 bases between. The CDR3 consists of 17 residues. CDR3 residues: CASGLVDPQGGYNEQFF. In DNA form, the CDR3 reads TGTGCTAGTGGTTTGGTAGACCCCCAGGGGGGATACAATGAGCAGTTCTTC.

The chain joins TRBV5-1 to TRBJ2-5, with D hard to call. Trimming left V 5 bases short and J 3 bases short, with 14 bases between. Germline V lookup: CDR1 SGHRS, CDR2 YFSETQ. The CDR3 length is 14 residues. The CDR3 loop reads CASRWGIAKETQYF. CDR3 DNA sequence: TGCGCCAGCAGATGGGGTATTGCGAAAGAGACCCAGTACTTC.

The chain uses TRBV6-5 and TRBJ2-2; 13 nucleotides agree with TRBD2. The CDR3 is made up of 13 amino acids. CDR1 is MNHEY, CDR2 SVGAGI, per germline. Trimming cost V 11 bases and J 8 bases; bases outside gene matches: 5. In DNA form, the CDR3 reads TGTGCCCACCGGACTAGCGGGAGTGGGGAGCTGTTTTTT. Encoded protein: CAHRTSGSGELFF.

This clone was detected only once. The J gene is TRBJ2-1, the V gene TRBV27; maybe TRBD1 (6 bases). CDR3 length: 13 amino acids. Germline loops: CDR1 MNHEY, CDR2 SMNVEV (reference sequence). V lost 6 bases to trimming and J lost 5 bases, with 11 bases between them. CDR3 loop: CASRNTGNNEQFF. DNA of the CDR3: TGTGCCAGCAGAAACACAGGGAACAATGAGCAGTTCTTC.

This clone was seen a handful of times. The rearrangement uses TRBV19 and TRBJ1-1; D is unclear. This CDR3 has 13 amino acids. V was trimmed by 5 bases and J by 0 bases, leaving 7 bases between them. Germline V lookup: CDR1 LNHDA, CDR2 SQIVND (reference sequence). The CDR3 region has the DNA TGTGCCAGTAGTGGCCCGATGAACACTGAAGCTTTCTTT. This translates into CASSGPMNTEAFF.

The gene calls are TRBV9 and TRBJ1-1, with 9 bases lining up with TRBD1. CDR3 size: 15 residues. CDR1 and CDR2 from the germline V gene are SGDLS and YYNGEE. J lost 1 base, V lost 4 bases, and 5 bases had no gene match. The CDR3 nucleotides read TGTGCCAGCAGCCCAAGGGACAGGGAGAACACTGAAGCTTTCTTT. Protein: CASSPRDRENTEAFF.